The next 10 T cell receptor beta chains were all read from a single sample in a study of shared clonotypes between healthy human individuals. TCRdb keeps only in-frame clones here, not all; method: immunoSEQ multiplex PCR. The data contain 1,400,000 or so clones, around 98.5% of them singletons. Sequenced sample: naive CD4+ T cells sorted from blood. The sample's subset: CD45RA+ positively selected. Receptor source: a man in his thirties or forties in good health.

The rearrangement uses TRBV19 and TRBJ2-2; 7 nucleotides align to TRBD1. Trimming cost V 7 bases and J 2 bases; bases outside gene matches: 7. Looked up from germline, CDR1 is LNHDA and CDR2 is SQIVND (reference sequence). The CDR3 consists of 15 residues. This CDR3 is CASKMTGPNTGELFF. CDR3 bases: TGTGCCAGTAAGATGACAGGGCCAAACACCGGGGAGCTGTTTTTT. Full variable domain (missing parts from reference TRBV19 and TRBJ2-2): DGGITQSPKYLFRKEGQNVTLSCEQNLNHDAMYWYRQDPGQGLRLIYYSQIVNDFQKGDIAEGYSVSREKKESFPLTVTSAQKNPTAFYLCASKMTGPNTGELFFGEGSRLTVL.

This clone was detected once. The chain combines TRBV29-1 with TRBJ2-6; 9 bases map to TRBD1. The ends lost 4 bases at V and 5 bases at J; junction bases unmatched: 12. The CDR3 covers 17 residues. The germline V gene encodes CDR1 SQVTM and CDR2 ANQGSEA. CDR3 coding DNA: TGCAGCGTTGGACAGGGGGTCCCTTCCGCGAGGGCCAACGTCCTGACTTTC. It specifies CSVGQGVPSARANVLTF.

The chain links TRBV15 to TRBJ1-1; a weak D match, TRBD1 (6 bases). This CDR3 contains 16 residues. CDR1 LNHNV and CDR2 YYDKDF come from the germline V gene (reference sequence). V was cut by 0 bases and J by 5 bases, with 16 bases left in between. CDR3 protein: CATSRDTPRTGTEAFF. CDR3 in DNA: TGTGCCACCAGCAGAGATACTCCGCGAACAGGGACTGAAGCTTTCTTT.

The chain combines TRBV6-6 with TRBJ2-7; 7 nucleotides line up with TRBD2. In germline, CDR1 is MNHNY, CDR2 SVGAGI (reference sequence). The CDR3 loop spans 13 amino acids. The V segment lost 6 bases and the J segment 6 bases; nucleotides outside the gene matches: 8. The CDR3 loop reads CASSLLAEIEQYF. The DNA for the CDR3 is TGTGCCAGCAGCCTTCTAGCGGAAATCGAGCAGTACTTC.

This sequence joins TRBV18 and TRBJ2-2; 10 nucleotides match TRBD1. Germline V gene lookup returns CDR1 KGHSH and CDR2 LQKENI. The CDR3 is 16 residues long. V was clipped by 1 base and J by 6 bases; unmatched bases: 5. CDR3 in amino acids: CASSPQPGQGSGELFF. CDR3 DNA: TGTGCCAGCTCACCACAACCGGGACAGGGGTCCGGGGAGCTGTTTTTT. Full variable domain (outside the CDR3, taken from reference TRBV18 and TRBJ2-2): NAGVMQNPRHLVRRRGQEARLRCSPMKGHSHVYWYRQLPEEGLKFMVYLQKENIIDESGMPKERFSAEFPKEGPSILRIQQVVRGDSAAYFCASSPQPGQGSGELFFGEGSRLTVL.

On this clone itself: At the DNA level, this CDR3 is encoded by other sequences in the same sample as well. The chain combines TRBV19 with TRBJ2-5, with 8 bases lining up with TRBD2. This CDR3 spans 15 amino acids. CDR1 LNHDA and CDR2 SQIVND come from the germline V gene (reference sequence). Trimming cost V 1 base and J 1 base; bases outside gene matches: 2. The CDR3 is CASSIGTSGQETQYF. As DNA, the CDR3 is TGTGCCAGTAGTATAGGAACTAGCGGCCAAGAGACCCAGTACTTC.

The genes are TRBV9 and TRBJ2-5; D gene uncertain. The CDR3 runs to 15 residues. CDR1 and CDR2 from the germline V gene are SGDLS and YYNGEE. V lost 4 bases and J 0 bases, leaving 13 bases between the germline ends. The CDR3 sequence: CASSPLGRNQETQYF. DNA of the CDR3: TGTGCCAGCAGCCCCCTAGGCAGGAACCAAGAGACCCAGTACTTC.

The J gene is TRBJ2-6, the V gene TRBV28, with D perhaps matching TRBD1 (6 bases). The CDR3 sequence is 18 residues long. V was shortened by 3 bases and J by 1 base, with 16 bases between the two germline ends. CDR1 MDHEN and CDR2 SYDVKM come from the germline V gene. CDR3 sequence (DNA): TGTGCCAGCAGTTTCTTTCCAGGGGCGGTATCTGGGGCCAACGTCCTGACTTTC. This translates into CASSFFPGAVSGANVLTF.

The rearrangement joins TRBV30 to TRBJ2-3, with 8 positions matching TRBD2. CDR3 size: 18 residues. Germline CDR1 reads GTSNPN; CDR2 reads SVGIG (reference sequence). V trimming: 5 bases; J trimming: 2 bases; junction bases outside the gene matches: 18. CDR3: CAWGGLAGPSPSTDTQYF. In nucleotides, the CDR3 is TGTGCCTGGGGTGGTTTAGCGGGACCGTCCCCTTCCACAGATACGCAGTATTTT.

This clone has a single count. The rearrangement joins TRBV9 to TRBJ1-3; 9 bases align to TRBD1. The CDR3 has 18 amino acids. Trimming at V came to 0 bases and at J to 0 bases, leaving 7 bases not matched to a gene. CDR1 is SGDLS and CDR2 is YYNGEE in the germline V gene. The CDR3 nucleotides read TGTGCCAGCAGCGTAGACGGGACAGGGACAAGCTCTGGAAACACCATATATTTT. Translating gives CASSVDGTGTSSGNTIYF. Full variable domain (rest looked up from reference TRBV9 and TRBJ1-3): DSGVTQTPKHLITATGQRVTLRCSPRSGDLSVYWYQQSLDQGLQFLIQYYNGEERAKGNILERFSAQQFPDLHSELNLSSLELGDSALYFCASSVDGTGTSSGNTIYFGEGSWLTVV.